The 21 T cell receptor beta chains below all came from one sample that was sequenced in a study of blood T cell repertoires in COVID-19. Assay used: immunoSEQ multiplex PCR; TCRdb lists only in-frame clones, some missing. This table has some 270,000 clones, 85% appearing once. Sequenced sample: PBMCs or T cells enriched from blood (not recorded which). Receptors were obtained from a woman between 50 and 59 years old with acute COVID-19.

In DNA, the CDR3 is TGTGCCAGCAGTGAAACCCTATCAGGGGATGGCTACACCTTC. Translating gives CASSETLSGDGYTF. V gene TRBV6-1 combines with J gene TRBJ1-2; a weak D match, TRBD1 (6 bases). V dropped 2 bases and J dropped 6 bases, with 13 bases sitting between them. The CDR3 has 14 amino acids. CDR1 is MNHNS and CDR2 is SASEGT in the germline V gene.

The chain has TRBV18 and TRBJ1-4; no clear D gene. Germline-derived CDR1 and CDR2 are KGHSH and LQKENI. The CDR3 length is 15 residues. Trimming removed 3 bases at V and 0 bases at J, with 8 bases between. This chain's CDR3 is CASSPRFSTNEKLFF. The CDR3 bases are TGTGCCAGCTCACCGCGCTTCTCAACTAATGAAAAACTGTTTTTT.

The chain employs TRBV6-5 and TRBJ2-2; 7 bases align to TRBD1. Germline assignment: CDR1 MNHEY and CDR2 SVGAGI. The CDR3 totals 15 residues. V was clipped by 6 bases and J by 2 bases; unmatched bases: 6. Written as DNA, the CDR3 is TGTGCCAGCAGCGTTCGACAGGGTAACACCGGGGAGCTGTTTTTT. Translated, it gives CASSVRQGNTGELFF.

The genes are TRBV19 and TRBJ1-2; D uncertain. CDR1 and CDR2 from the germline V gene are LNHDA and SQIVND (reference sequence). Trimming removed 8 bases from V and 8 bases from J, with 12 bases in between. The CDR3 covers 11 residues. In DNA form, the CDR3 reads TGTGCCAGTGTAATGGGTAGCGGCTACACCTTC. Its translation is CASVMGSGYTF.

The chain is built from TRBV7-9 and TRBJ2-1; 10 bases agree with TRBD2. Germline assignment: CDR1 SEHNR and CDR2 FQNEAQ (reference sequence). This CDR3 is built from 16 residues. Losses at the gene ends were 1 base for V and 8 bases for J; bases not matched to a gene: 8. Here the CDR3 reads CASSLVLAGELDEQFF. The CDR3 bases are TGTGCCAGCAGCTTAGTGCTAGCGGGGGAATTGGATGAGCAGTTCTTC.

This chain connects TRBV18 to TRBJ1-4; 8 nucleotides agree with TRBD1. J lost 8 bases, V lost 6 bases, and 8 bases had no gene match. CDR1 and CDR2 (germline): KGHSH, LQKENI. This CDR3 contains 14 residues. CDR3 in amino acids: CASSQDRADEKLFF. For the CDR3, the DNA is TGTGCCAGCTCTCAGGACAGGGCGGACGAAAAACTGTTTTTT.

The CDR3 is CASSSLRAGDRAFF. The DNA of the CDR3 is TGTGCCAGCAGCTCCCTCCGAGCAGGCGATCGGGCTTTCTTT. The chain carries TRBV7-9 and TRBJ1-1, with D uncertain. Germline lookup yields CDR1 SEHNR and CDR2 FQNEAQ (reference sequence). The V gene lost 4 bases and the J gene lost 11 bases, with 20 bases spanning the gap. This CDR3 comprises 14 residues.

The chain joins TRBV5-1 to TRBJ2-3; 10 bases fit TRBD2. This CDR3 region has 17 residues. V was pared by 4 bases and J by 1 base, with 9 bases of the junction left unmatched. Germline V lookup: CDR1 SGHRS, CDR2 YFSETQ. The CDR3 nucleotides are TGCGCCAGCAGCGGAGCGGGGGGGCCCCCCCGCACAGATACGCAGTATTTT. Protein product: CASSGAGGPPRTDTQYF.

This chain uses TRBV7-2 with TRBJ1-3; D is ambiguous. The CDR3 extends over 15 amino acids. Looked up from germline, CDR1 is SGHTA and CDR2 is FQGNSA. The V gene lost 1 base and the J gene lost 1 base, with 8 bases spanning the gap. Here the CDR3 DNA reads TGTGCCAGCAGCTTAGGTGGAGCGTCTGGAAACACCATATATTTT. Its protein product is CASSLGGASGNTIYF.

This clone has a single count. This chain uses TRBV6-5 with TRBJ1-6, with 9 bases identical to TRBD1. This CDR3 has 14 residues. J gave up 13 bases and V 6 bases, and 10 bases lay outside the gene matches. The germline V gene encodes CDR1 MNHEY and CDR2 SVGAGI. The CDR3 loop is CASSSGTGTFPLHF. The CDR3 DNA is TGTGCCAGCAGCTCCGGGACAGGGACGTTCCCCCTCCACTTT.

The J gene is TRBJ1-2, the V gene TRBV6-2 or TRBV6-3, with unresolved D. The CDR3 sequence is 12 residues long. Germline CDR1 MNHEY, CDR2 SVGEGT. Trimming removed 5 bases from V and 5 bases from J, with 9 bases in between. The CDR3 here is CASSPLSYGYTF. The DNA of the CDR3 is TGTGCCAGCAGTCCCTTGTCGTATGGCTACACCTTC.

The genes are TRBV7-6 and TRBJ1-2; no firm D call. CDR1 and CDR2 from the germline V gene are SGHVS and FNYEAQ. V was pared by 5 bases and J by 8 bases, with 21 bases between. The CDR3 is 15 amino acids. The CDR3 protein is CASSPGGWRMEGYTF. The CDR3 DNA reads as TGTGCCAGCAGCCCCGGCGGGTGGAGGATGGAGGGCTACACCTTC.

The V and J genes are TRBV19 and TRBJ2-2; TRBD2 matches at 9 bases. Germline V gene sequence: CDR1 LNHDA, CDR2 SQIVND (reference sequence). The junction had 17 bases not matched to a gene; V was cut back by 10 bases and J by 5 bases. This CDR3 is built from 17 residues. CDR3 nucleotides: TGTGCCACAAAAACGTCCAGCGGGGGGCCGGGGACCGGGGAGCTGTTTTTT. Translating gives CATKTSSGGPGTGELFF.

The rearrangement uses TRBV7-2 and TRBJ1-3; 11 bases align to TRBD1. The CDR3 spans 16 residues. Losses at the gene ends were 3 bases for V and 4 bases for J; bases not matched to a gene: 5. Germline V CDR1 and CDR2: SGHTA, FQGNSA. This chain's CDR3 is CASSFGQGAAGNTIYF. The CDR3 DNA is TGTGCCAGCAGCTTCGGACAGGGGGCCGCCGGAAACACCATATATTTT.

This clone appeared once. This chain connects TRBV14 to TRBJ1-1, with D possibly being TRBD1 (6 bases). Trimming pared 2 bases from V and 10 bases from J, leaving 20 bases between. This CDR3 spans 15 amino acids. Germline-derived CDR1 and CDR2 are SGHDN and FVKESK. The CDR3 sequence is CASSQRSRGEGRAFF. The DNA of the CDR3 is TGTGCCAGCAGCCAAAGGTCAAGGGGGGAGGGTCGAGCTTTCTTT.

This clone has a single count. This chain uses TRBV12-2 with TRBJ1-3; TRBD1 is taken as the D call from the table, unchecked against the DNA. TRBV12-2 is recorded as a pseudogene. The CDR3 is 19 amino acids. The CDR3 sequence is CASRFPPGQGPWSGNTIYF. DNA for the CDR3: TGTGCAAGTCGCTTCCCACCGGGACAGGGGCCGTGGTCTGGAAACACCATATATTTT.

This chain uses TRBV24-1 with TRBJ2-3; 7 positions agree with TRBD2. Germline trimming cut 10 bases from V and 4 bases from J; bases unmatched to any gene: 7. Germline loops: CDR1 KGHDR, CDR2 SFDVKD. This CDR3 spans 13 amino acids. Here the CDR3 reads CATSGGWSDTQYF. The CDR3 DNA is TGTGCCACTTCGGGGGGTTGGTCAGATACGCAGTATTTT.

The chain has TRBV7-2 and TRBJ2-2, with 8 bases aligning to TRBD1. The J segment lost 5 bases and the V segment lost 10 bases, leaving 15 bases of the junction unmatched. The CDR3 extends over 16 amino acids. Looked up from germline, CDR1 is SGHTA and CDR2 is FQGNSA. CDR3 sequence: CATLPYPDRGTGELFF. The DNA of the CDR3 is TGTGCCACCCTGCCTTACCCCGACAGGGGAACCGGGGAGCTGTTTTTT.

This rearrangement joins TRBV7-9 to TRBJ1-4, with D perhaps matching TRBD1 (6 bases). Trimming took 5 bases from V and 3 from J, leaving 28 bases between them. The CDR3 has 20 amino acids. CDR1 and CDR2 from the germline V gene are SEHNR and FQNEAQ (reference sequence). CDR3 DNA: TGTGCCAGCAGCACCCGTCTACAGGTTGGACAGAGCAGGGCTAATGAAAAACTGTTTTTT. Its protein is CASSTRLQVGQSRANEKLFF.

This chain uses TRBV3-1 (or the pseudogene TRBV3-2) with TRBJ1-1; weak D call: TRBD1 (6 bases). The V end was cut by 1 base, the J end by 7 bases, with 7 bases between. Germline CDR1 is LGHDT and CDR2 is YNNKEL (reference sequence). The CDR3 runs 12 residues. CDR3 sequence (DNA): TGTGCCAGCAGCCAAGTACAGGGTGAAGCTTTCTTT. As protein: CASSQVQGEAFF.

The rearrangement uses TRBV11-3 and TRBJ1-4, with a weak D call TRBD1 (5 bases). CDR3 size: 15 residues. Between the trimmed V and J ends, which lost 0 bases and 8 bases, there was a span of 13 bases. Germline CDR1 SGHNT, CDR2 YENEEA. DNA for the CDR3: TGTGCCAGCAGCTTAGATAGGTTGACAGTCGAAAAACTGTTTTTT. Translated: CASSLDRLTVEKLFF.